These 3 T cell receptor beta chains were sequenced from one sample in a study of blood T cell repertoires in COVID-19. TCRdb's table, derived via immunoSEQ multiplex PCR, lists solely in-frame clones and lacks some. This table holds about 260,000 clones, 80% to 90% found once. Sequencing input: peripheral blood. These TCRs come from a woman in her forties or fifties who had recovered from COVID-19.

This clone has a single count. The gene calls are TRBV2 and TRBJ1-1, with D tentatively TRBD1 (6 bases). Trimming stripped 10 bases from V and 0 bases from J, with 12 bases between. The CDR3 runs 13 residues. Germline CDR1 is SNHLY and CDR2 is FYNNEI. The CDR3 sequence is CATVQGMNTEAFF. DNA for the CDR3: TGTGCCACCGTACAGGGAATGAACACTGAAGCTTTCTTT.

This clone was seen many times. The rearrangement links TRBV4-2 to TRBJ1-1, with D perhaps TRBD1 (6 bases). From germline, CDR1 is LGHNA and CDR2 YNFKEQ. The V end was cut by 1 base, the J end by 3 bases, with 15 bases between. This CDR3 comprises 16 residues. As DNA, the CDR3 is TGTGCCAGCAGCCAAGCAGGGGCAGGGTTGGACACTGAAGCTTTCTTT. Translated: CASSQAGAGLDTEAFF.

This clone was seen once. For the CDR3, the DNA is TGTGCCAGCAGTTTAGCAGCGGGCACAGATACGCAGTATTTT. Amino acid sequence: CASSLAAGTDTQYF. The V call is TRBV27, the J call TRBJ2-3; D possibly corresponds to TRBD2 (5 bases). This CDR3 contains 14 residues. Germline lookup yields CDR1 MNHEY and CDR2 SMNVEV (reference sequence). The V end was cut by 2 bases, the J end by 1 base, with 7 bases between.